A selection of T cell receptor beta chains follows, all from one sample in a study of T cell repertoires in cytomegalovirus infection. TCRdb reanalysed the reads using MiXCR and keeps one entry per CDR3 protein. Of approximately 240,000 distinct CDR3 sequences in the sample, more than 9% are singletons; the top ten hold under 2%. Source material: PBMCs. The receptor source for this set is a human donor in good health (CMV status not recorded). Some clones in this sample may be carry-over from other donors' samples. Both conserved end residues are part of each CDR3. D genes are given only for firm matches. Part of the rows lack a size; the others show once, few, many or a class for expanded clones.

D | size | J | length | V | DNA | CDR3
. | . | TRBJ2-4 | 11 | TRBV7-9 | TGTGCCAGCAGTACGCAAAACATTCAGTACTTC | CASSTQNIQYF
TRBD2 | . | TRBJ2-2 | 20 | TRBV4-1 | TGCGCCAGCAGCCAAGCGAGTCCCGGGACTAGCGGGAGGGCCCCCGGGGAGCTGTTTTTT | CASSQASPGTSGRAPGELFF
TRBD1 | few | TRBJ2-7 | 14 | TRBV6-4 | TGTGCCAGCAGCTTACGGGACAGCTACTACGAGCAGTACTTC | CASSLRDSYYEQYF
. | many | TRBJ1-1 | 14 | TRBV12-3/TRBV12-4 | TGTGCCAGCGATCACGGCAGCCTTAACACTGAAGCTTTCTTT | CASDHGSLNTEAFF
TRBD1 | few | TRBJ2-7 | 17 | TRBV23-1 | TGCGCCAGCAGTCAATCGGGCGCACAGGGGAAGACCTACGAGCAGTACTTC | CASSQSGAQGKTYEQYF
. | . | TRBJ1-1 | 16 | TRBV6-2/TRBV6-3 | TGTGCCAGCAGTTACCGTCAAACAGCCCCGGGGACTGAAGCTTTCTTT | CASSYRQTAPGTEAFF
. | . | TRBJ2-7 | 13 | TRBV28 | TGTGCCACAGTGGCCGGCGGGCCCTACGAGCAGTACTTC | CATVAGGPYEQYF
. | . | TRBJ1-1 | 13 | TRBV27 | TGTGCCAGCAGTGCACAGACCTGGACTGAAGCTTTCTTT | CASSAQTWTEAFF
. | many | TRBJ2-2 | 14 | TRBV13 | TGTGCCAGCAGCTACGGCCCGAGTATCGGGGAGCTGTTTTTT | CASSYGPSIGELFF
TRBD2 | . | TRBJ2-1 | 16 | TRBV5-1 | TGCGCCAGCAGCCCCGAGCTAGCGGGATCGGGCAATGAGCAGTTCTTC | CASSPELAGSGNEQFF
TRBD2 | many | TRBJ2-3 | 16 | TRBV7-2 | TGTGCCAGCACCCCCGGGCTAGCGGGGGGGACAGATACGCAGTATTTT | CASTPGLAGGTDTQYF
. | many | TRBJ2-1 | 14 | TRBV28 | TGTGCCAGCAGTTTGGGACCCGCCTACAATGAGCAGTTCTTC | CASSLGPAYNEQFF
TRBD2 | . | TRBJ2-1 | 15 | TRBV18 | TGTGCCAGCTCACCAATAACTAGCGGGAGACATGAGCAGTTCTTC | CASSPITSGRHEQFF
. | . | TRBJ2-3 | 16 | TRBV6-6 | TGTGCCAGCAACCGGGACATAGAGCCTAGCACAGATACGCAGTATTTT | CASNRDIEPSTDTQYF
. | many | TRBJ2-7 | 13 | TRBV7-2 | TGTGCCAGCAGTAAAACCTCTCCCGGGGAGCAGTACTTC | CASSKTSPGEQYF
TRBD2 | . | TRBJ2-1 | 15 | TRBV20-1 | TGCAGTGCTAGGGGACTAGCGAGCTCCTACAATGAGCAGTTCTTC | CSARGLASSYNEQFF
. | many | TRBJ1-3 | 16 | TRBV7-2 | TGTGCCAGCAGCTTAAATAAGGGACCTTCTGGAAACACCATATATTTT | CASSLNKGPSGNTIYF
. | . | TRBJ2-1 | 12 | TRBV28 | TGTGCCAGCAGTTTCAATCCCGCTGAGCAGTTCTTC | CASSFNPAEQFF
TRBD1 | many | TRBJ1-1 | 14 | TRBV2 | TGTGCCAGCAACCGGGACAGGGGGAACACTGAAGCTTTCTTT | CASNRDRGNTEAFF
TRBD1 | . | TRBJ1-6 | 15 | TRBV5-1 | TGCGCCAGCAGCTTGGATACGGGACAGGGTTCACCCCTCCACTTT | CASSLDTGQGSPLHF
. | many | TRBJ2-1 | 14 | TRBV7-2 | TGTGCCAGCAGCTTAGCGAATGAGGGCGGTGAGCAGTTCTTC | CASSLANEGGEQFF
TRBD2 | . | TRBJ2-1 | 16 | TRBV12-3/TRBV12-4 | TGTGCCAGCAGGACGGGACTAGCGGGAGTATGGAATGAGCAGTTCTTC | CASRTGLAGVWNEQFF
. | . | TRBJ1-1 | 14 | TRBV20-1 | TGCAGTGCTAGGGCCGGGCAGGGGAACACTGAAGCTTTCTTT | CSARAGQGNTEAFF
TRBD1 | many | TRBJ1-3 | 12 | TRBV10-3 | TGTGCCGTCGCGGGACAGGGAAACACCATATATTTT | CAVAGQGNTIYF
. | few | TRBJ2-3 | 11 | TRBV2 | TGTGCCAGCAGTGAACGGGCTACGCAGTATTTT | CASSERATQYF